A single sample is the source of the 30 T cell receptor beta chains below, sequenced in a study of Ad26.COV2.S vaccination and SARS-CoV-2 variants. The repertoire was sequenced with immunoSEQ multiplex PCR; TCRdb's copy has only in-frame clones and lacks some. The repertoire holds approximately 480,000 clones, with roughly nine tenths as singletons. Treatment meaning: 15 to 20 received Ad26.COV2.S at low or high dose, single or two shots; about five received placebo; per-sample allocation not given. Day 63 after the first injection of vaccine or placebo was the sampling time. The material was peripheral blood, obtained in a trial of Ad26.COV2.S vaccine versus placebo. The receptor set was obtained from a person aged 18-65 years who received the Ad26.COV2.S COVID-19 vaccine or a placebo.

CDR3 sequence (DNA): TGTGCCAGCAGGGACTTCGGGACTACCACCGGGGAGCTGTTTTTT. Translating gives CASRDFGTTTGELFF. The J gene is TRBJ2-2, the V gene TRBV6-5; 7 positions match TRBD2. The CDR3 spans 15 residues. Trimming took 6 bases from V and 4 from J; bases not matched to a gene: 8. The germline gives CDR1 MNHEY, CDR2 SVGAGI.

This clone was seen a single time. V usage is TRBV20-1 and J usage is TRBJ2-1; D gene ambiguous. Germline assignment: CDR1 DFQATT and CDR2 SNEGSKA (reference sequence). The V end lost 6 bases, the J end lost 7 bases, and 10 bases lay between the germline ends. This CDR3 is built from 11 residues. This CDR3 reads CSAASGNEQFF. The CDR3 DNA reads TGCAGTGCCGCAAGTGGGAATGAGCAGTTCTTC.

The chain is built from TRBV11-2 and TRBJ2-5; D unresolved. Trimming stripped 3 bases from V and 5 bases from J, with 10 bases between. The V gene's germline CDR1 is SGHAT and CDR2 FQNNGV. The CDR3 consists of 13 residues. The CDR3 protein is CASSFGSRETQYF. The CDR3 DNA follows: TGTGCCAGCAGCTTCGGGTCGAGGGAGACCCAGTACTTC.

The chain carries TRBV28 and TRBJ2-7; 13 bases match TRBD2. CDR3 length equals 15 residues. Germline V gene data show CDR1 as MDHEN and CDR2 as SYDVKM. V shed 4 bases, J shed 6 bases, and the junction held 6 bases outside the gene matches. DNA of the CDR3: TGTGCCAGCAGTTCCCAACTAGCGGGAGGGGGCGAGCAGTACTTC. Protein: CASSSQLAGGGEQYF.

This chain joins TRBV7-2 and TRBJ2-7, with D possibly matching TRBD1 (6 bases). Trimming shortened V by 4 bases and J by 1 base, and 11 bases separated the two germline ends. The CDR3 is 14 residues long. CDR1 SGHTA and CDR2 FQGNSA come from the germline V gene. CDR3 sequence (DNA): TGTGCCAGCAGCTCTACCAGGGGTTCCTACGAGCAGTACTTC. Protein: CASSSTRGSYEQYF. Using reference TRBV7-2 and TRBJ2-7 for the parts outside the CDR3, the full variable domain is GAGVSQSPSNKVTEKGKDVELRCDPISGHTALYWYRQSLGQGLEFLIYFQGNSAPDKSGLPSDRFSAERTGGSVSTLTIQRTQQEDSAVYLCASSSTRGSYEQYFGPGTRLTVT.

J is TRBJ1-1 and V is TRBV27; unclear D gene. The ends were cut back, 6 bases at V and 5 bases at J, with 19 bases in the middle. This CDR3 region has 15 residues. CDR1 and CDR2 from the germline V gene are MNHEY and SMNVEV (reference sequence). CDR3 in amino acids: CASRRRQGAETEAFF. CDR3 bases: TGTGCCAGCAGAAGACGGCAAGGTGCGGAGACTGAAGCTTTCTTT.

The chain joins TRBV2 to TRBJ2-7; D not resolved. V lost 8 bases and J 4 bases, leaving 9 bases between the germline ends. CDR1 and CDR2 from the germline V gene are SNHLY and FYNNEI. The CDR3 length is 11 residues. Written as DNA, the CDR3 is TGTGCCAGCTCCTCAAAGTACGAGCAGTACTTC. Residues: CASSSKYEQYF.

This chain links TRBV3-1 (or the pseudogene TRBV3-2) with TRBJ2-1, with TRBD2 matching over 7 bases. After removal of 4 bases from V and 7 bases from J, the junction contained 13 bases not matched to a gene. The CDR3 is made up of 16 amino acids. CDR1 LGHDT and CDR2 YNNKEL come from the germline V gene (reference sequence). The CDR3 loop reads CASSPDRGGPSNEQFF. DNA of the CDR3: TGTGCCAGCAGCCCCGATAGGGGAGGGCCTTCTAATGAGCAGTTCTTC.

The rearrangement links TRBV27 to TRBJ1-2, with a weak D call TRBD1 (5 bases). This CDR3 comprises 15 residues. Germline V gene lookup returns CDR1 MNHEY and CDR2 SMNVEV (reference sequence). V was shortened by 0 bases and J by 6 bases, with 14 bases between the two germline ends. The DNA of the CDR3 is TGTGCCAGCAGTTTATCAGGGCGCGGGGGAAATGGCTACACCTTC. Translated, it gives CASSLSGRGGNGYTF.

The chain couples TRBV28 to TRBJ2-7; D might be TRBD1 or TRBD2, each matching 5 bases. Per the germline V gene, CDR1 is MDHEN and CDR2 is SYDVKM. The CDR3 length is 14 residues. V lost 5 bases, J lost 2 bases, and 13 bases lay in between. CDR3 nucleotide sequence: TGTGCCAGCAGTCTAGTAGGGGACCCCTACGAGCAGTACTTC. This gives the protein CASSLVGDPYEQYF.

The V gene is TRBV7-3, the J gene TRBJ2-1; the D gene is possibly TRBD2 (6 bases). This CDR3 is 15 amino acids long. Germline V gene lookup returns CDR1 SGHTA and CDR2 FQGTGA. V dropped 5 bases and J dropped 3 bases, with 14 bases sitting between them. CDR3: CASSLLSGYYNEQFF. CDR3 sequence (DNA): TGTGCCAGCAGCCTACTTAGCGGTTACTACAATGAGCAGTTCTTC. The full variable domain, in which reference TRBV7-3 and TRBJ2-1 provide the parts outside the CDR3, is GAGVSQTPSNKVTEKGKYVELRCDPISGHTALYWYRQSLGQGPEFLIYFQGTGAADDSGLPNDRFFAVRPEGSVSTLKIQRTERGDSAVYLCASSLLSGYYNEQFFGPGTRLTVL.

The chain links TRBV9 to TRBJ2-3; perhaps TRBD1 as D (6 bases). This CDR3 is 15 amino acids long. Trimming shortened V by 0 bases and J by 4 bases, and 12 bases separated the two germline ends. Germline CDR1 is SGDLS and CDR2 is YYNGEE. The CDR3 DNA follows: TGTGCCAGCAGCGTAGGACAGGCCTCGTCAGATACGCAGTATTTT. Translation: CASSVGQASSDTQYF. The complete variable domain, with remaining parts taken from reference TRBV9 and TRBJ2-3, reads DSGVTQTPKHLITATGQRVTLRCSPRSGDLSVYWYQQSLDQGLQFLIQYYNGEERAKGNILERFSAQQFPDLHSELNLSSLELGDSALYFCASSVGQASSDTQYFGPGTRLTVL.

The rearrangement joins TRBV28 to TRBJ2-3, with D possibly TRBD2 on 7 matching bases. CDR3 length: 13 amino acids. Germline V gives CDR1 MDHEN, CDR2 SYDVKM. Trimming shortened V by 7 bases and J by 7 bases, and 15 bases separated the two germline ends. CDR3 bases: TGTGCCAGCAACCCGGGGGGCGGTCATACGCAGTATTTT. Its protein is CASNPGGGHTQYF. Supplemented by reference TRBV28 and TRBJ2-3, the full variable domain reads DVKVTQSSRYLVKRTGEKVFLECVQDMDHENMFWYRQDPGLGLRLIYFSYDVKMKEKGDIPEGYSVSREKKERFSLILESASTNQTSMYLCASNPGGGHTQYFGPGTRLTVL.

The chain has TRBV5-6 and TRBJ1-2; TRBD1 matches 9 bases. V trimming: 4 bases; J trimming: 2 bases; junction bases outside the gene matches: 9. CDR1 is SGHDT, CDR2 YYEEEE, per germline. The CDR3 extends over 16 amino acids. The CDR3 DNA reads as TGTGCCAGCAGCCCAGCGGGACAGGGAAAAAACTATGGCTACACCTTC. Its translation: CASSPAGQGKNYGYTF.

In this sample, this clone turned up once. This sequence joins TRBV5-4 and TRBJ2-1; D call uncertain. Germline V CDR1 and CDR2: SGHNT, YYREEE (reference sequence). The length of the CDR3 is 15 residues. V lost 3 bases and J 0 bases, leaving 10 bases between the germline ends. The CDR3 protein is CASSSQSSSYNEQFF. Written as DNA, the CDR3 is TGTGCCAGCAGCTCGCAGAGTAGCTCCTACAATGAGCAGTTCTTC. Based on the CDR3 plus reference TRBV5-4 and TRBJ2-1, the full variable domain is ETGVTQSPTHLIKTRGQQVTLRCSSQSGHNTVSWYQQALGQGPQFIFQYYREEENGRGNFPPRFSGLQFPNYSSELNVNALELDDSALYLCASSSQSSSYNEQFFGPGTRLTVL.

The rearrangement links TRBV4-3 to TRBJ2-1; 7 bases agree with TRBD1. Germline trimming cut 1 base from V and 4 bases from J; bases unmatched to any gene: 4. This CDR3 region has 15 residues. Per the germline V gene, CDR1 is LGHNA and CDR2 is YSLEER. CDR3 in amino acids: CASSQGQGTYNEQFF. The CDR3 DNA reads as TGCGCCAGCAGCCAAGGACAGGGTACTTACAATGAGCAGTTCTTC.

V gene TRBV6-5 combines with J gene TRBJ1-2; 7 nucleotides match TRBD1. V was clipped by 6 bases and J by 1 base; unmatched bases: 2. The CDR3 spans 13 residues. The germline V gene has CDR1 MNHEY and CDR2 SVGAGI. CDR3 sequence reads: CASRDRINYGYTF. For the CDR3, the DNA is TGTGCCAGCAGGGACAGGATTAACTATGGCTACACCTTC.

The rearrangement joins TRBV5-5 to TRBJ2-3; no reliable D call. Trimming shortened V by 5 bases and J by 7 bases, and 11 bases separated the two germline ends. CDR3 length: 12 amino acids. CDR1 is SGHKS and CDR2 is YYEKEE in the germline V gene (reference sequence). CDR3 nucleotides: TGTGCCAGCAGGGCCTCTGGGTATACGCAGTATTTT. Protein: CASRASGYTQYF.

This chain joins TRBV2 and TRBJ1-5, with D unresolved. Germline CDR1 and CDR2: SNHLY and FYNNEI. There are 13 residues in the CDR3. Trimming pared 2 bases from V and 9 bases from J, leaving 11 bases between. The CDR3 bases are TGTGCCAGCAGTGAATATCCGGGTTGGCCCCAGCATTTT. It is translated as CASSEYPGWPQHF.

The genes are TRBV6-1 and TRBJ2-1, with TRBD2 matching 7 bases. The CDR3 is 15 amino acids. From germline, CDR1 is MNHNS and CDR2 SASEGT. The ends lost 1 base at V and 3 bases at J; junction bases unmatched: 3. CDR3 amino acids: CASSEGLALYNEQFF. CDR3 bases: TGTGCCAGCAGTGAAGGACTAGCCCTCTACAATGAGCAGTTCTTC.

The rearrangement joins TRBV30 to TRBJ2-1; D is undetermined. Germline V CDR1 and CDR2: GTSNPN, SVGIG (reference sequence). The CDR3 extends over 11 amino acids. The V and J ends lost 3 bases and 9 bases respectively, with 9 bases between them. CDR3 sequence reads: CAWSGAVEQFF. The DNA for the CDR3 is TGTGCCTGGAGCGGAGCCGTTGAGCAGTTCTTC.

CDR3 in amino acids: CASSRGQLEGYTF. The CDR3 DNA reads TGTGCCAGCAGCCGAGGACAGCTAGAGGGCTACACCTTC. The chain is built from TRBV7-9 and TRBJ1-2; a weak D match, TRBD1 (6 bases). V lost 5 bases and J lost 8, with 15 bases in between. The CDR3 has 13 residues. The germline CDR1 and CDR2 sequences are SEHNR and FQNEAQ (reference sequence).

Notes on this clone: Other DNA sequences in this sample translate to the same CDR3. This chain connects TRBV24-1 to TRBJ2-1; no definite D call. V lost 4 bases and J 4 bases, leaving 7 bases between the germline ends. Germline values: CDR1 KGHDR, CDR2 SFDVKD. This CDR3 contains 13 residues. This chain's CDR3 is CATSDPGYNEQFF. The CDR3 DNA reads TGTGCCACCAGTGACCCGGGTTACAATGAGCAGTTCTTC.

This chain connects TRBV5-4 to TRBJ1-2; D is uncertain. The CDR3 is 14 residues long. In germline, CDR1 is SGHNT, CDR2 YYREEE (reference sequence). V gave up 0 bases and J gave up 4 bases, with 10 bases separating them. This chain's CDR3 is CASSLEGSAYGYTF. For the CDR3, the DNA is TGTGCCAGCAGCTTGGAGGGTTCGGCCTATGGCTACACCTTC.

The rearrangement links TRBV10-3 to TRBJ2-7; D might be TRBD2 (5 bases). The V and J ends lost 9 bases and 2 bases respectively, with 14 bases between them. Germline CDR1 ENHRY, CDR2 SYGVKD. This CDR3 contains 13 residues. The CDR3 coding sequence is TGTGCCATTAAAGAGGGAGCGACCTACGAGCAGTACTTC. Translation: CAIKEGATYEQYF.

This chain connects TRBV25-1 to TRBJ1-2; 7 nucleotides align to TRBD1. The CDR3 contains 16 residues. After removal of 3 bases from V and 4 bases from J, the junction contained 11 bases not matched to a gene. CDR1 MGHDK and CDR2 SYGVNS come from the germline V gene. CDR3 sequence (DNA): TGTGCCAGCAGTGACCGGGATCAGGGGGAACTCTATGGCTACACCTTC. This codes for CASSDRDQGELYGYTF.

The gene calls are TRBV10-3 and TRBJ2-1; 7 bases are shared with TRBD1. J was trimmed by 2 bases and V by 10 bases; bases with no gene match: 8. CDR3 length: 14 amino acids. Germline values: CDR1 ENHRY, CDR2 SYGVKD. CDR3 loop: CASAQGVPYNEQFF. In nucleotides, the CDR3 is TGTGCCAGCGCCCAGGGGGTCCCCTACAATGAGCAGTTCTTC.

The DNA of the CDR3 is TGTGCCAGCCAAACTCCTAGCGGGTGGACCGGGGAGCTGTTTTTT. It specifies CASQTPSGWTGELFF. This sequence joins TRBV19 and TRBJ2-2; 8 nucleotides agree with TRBD2. The CDR3 is 15 amino acids. V lost 9 bases to trimming and J lost 5 bases; unmatched junction nucleotides: 11. Looked up from germline, CDR1 is LNHDA and CDR2 is SQIVND (reference sequence). The full variable domain, its missing parts supplied by reference TRBV19 and TRBJ2-2, is DGGITQSPKYLFRKEGQNVTLSCEQNLNHDAMYWYRQDPGQGLRLIYYSQIVNDFQKGDIAEGYSVSREKKESFPLTVTSAQKNPTAFYLCASQTPSGWTGELFFGEGSRLTVL.

The chain recombines TRBV6-5 with TRBJ1-5; no clear D. V shed 0 bases and J shed 0 bases, with 9 bases lying between them. The CDR3 sequence is 16 residues long. CDR1 is MNHEY, CDR2 SVGAGI, per germline. The CDR3 coding sequence is TGTGCCAGCAGTTACTCGGGCCCATATAGCAATCAGCCCCAGCATTTT. As protein: CASSYSGPYSNQPQHF.

V gene TRBV7-2 combines with J gene TRBJ2-3; D is possibly TRBD1 (6 bases). The CDR3 spans 17 residues. Germline-derived CDR1 and CDR2 are SGHTA and FQGNSA. V lost 1 base and J lost 8, with 22 bases in between. CDR3 region: CASSLGLQGRDRGTQYF. The CDR3 nucleotides are TGTGCCAGCAGCTTAGGGTTACAGGGTCGTGACCGGGGTACGCAGTATTTT.